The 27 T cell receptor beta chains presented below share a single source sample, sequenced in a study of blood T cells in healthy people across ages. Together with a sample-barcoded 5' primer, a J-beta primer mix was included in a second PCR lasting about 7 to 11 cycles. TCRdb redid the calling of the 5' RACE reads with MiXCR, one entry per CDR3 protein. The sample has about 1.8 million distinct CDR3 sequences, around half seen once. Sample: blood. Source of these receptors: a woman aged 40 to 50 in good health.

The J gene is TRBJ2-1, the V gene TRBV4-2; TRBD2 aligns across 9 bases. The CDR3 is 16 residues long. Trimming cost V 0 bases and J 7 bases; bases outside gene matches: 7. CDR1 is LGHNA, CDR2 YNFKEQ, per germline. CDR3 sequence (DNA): TGTGCCAGCAGCCAAGATGGCCTAGCGGGGAGGAATGAGCAGTTCTTC. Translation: CASSQDGLAGRNEQFF.

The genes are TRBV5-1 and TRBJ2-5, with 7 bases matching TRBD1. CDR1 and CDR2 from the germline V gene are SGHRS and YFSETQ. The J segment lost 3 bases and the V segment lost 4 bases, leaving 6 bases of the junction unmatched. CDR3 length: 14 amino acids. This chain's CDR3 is CASSARQGKETQYF. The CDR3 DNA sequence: TGCGCCAGCAGCGCCCGACAGGGTAAAGAGACCCAGTACTTC.

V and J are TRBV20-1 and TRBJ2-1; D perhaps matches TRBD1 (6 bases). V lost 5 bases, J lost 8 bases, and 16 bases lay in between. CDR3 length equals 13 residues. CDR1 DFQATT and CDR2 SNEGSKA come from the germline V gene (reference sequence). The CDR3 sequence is CSASYPGVHEQFF. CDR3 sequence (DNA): TGCAGTGCTTCTTACCCAGGGGTCCATGAGCAGTTCTTC.

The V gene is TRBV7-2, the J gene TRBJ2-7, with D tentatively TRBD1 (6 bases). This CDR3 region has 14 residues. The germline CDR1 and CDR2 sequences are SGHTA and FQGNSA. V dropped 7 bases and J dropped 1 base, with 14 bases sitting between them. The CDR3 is CASTFPGTSYEQYF. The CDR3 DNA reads TGTGCCAGCACCTTCCCCGGGACATCCTACGAGCAGTACTTC.

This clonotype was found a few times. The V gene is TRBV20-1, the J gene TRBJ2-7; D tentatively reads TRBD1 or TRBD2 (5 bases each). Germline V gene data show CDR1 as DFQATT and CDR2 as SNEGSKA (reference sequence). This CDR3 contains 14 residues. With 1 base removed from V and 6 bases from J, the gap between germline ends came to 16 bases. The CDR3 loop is CSARVRGRGREQYF. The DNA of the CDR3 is TGCAGTGCTAGAGTGAGGGGCCGGGGTCGCGAGCAGTACTTC.

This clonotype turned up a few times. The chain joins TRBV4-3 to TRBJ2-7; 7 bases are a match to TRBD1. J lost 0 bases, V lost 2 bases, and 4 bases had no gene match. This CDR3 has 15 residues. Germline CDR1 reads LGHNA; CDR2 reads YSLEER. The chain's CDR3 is CASSQSQGSSYEQYF. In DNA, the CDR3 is TGCGCCAGCAGCCAATCACAGGGGTCCTCCTACGAGCAGTACTTC.

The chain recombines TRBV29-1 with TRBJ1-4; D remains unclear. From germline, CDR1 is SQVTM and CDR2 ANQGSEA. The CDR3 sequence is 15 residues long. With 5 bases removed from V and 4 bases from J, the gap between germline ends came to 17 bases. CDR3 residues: CSVRGGRIYNEKLFF. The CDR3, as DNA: TGCAGCGTTCGAGGAGGGCGGATTTATAATGAAAAACTGTTTTTT. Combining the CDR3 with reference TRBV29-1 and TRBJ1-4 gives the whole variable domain SAVISQKPSRDICQRGTSLTIQCQVDSQVTMMFWYRQQPGQSLTLIATANQGSEATYESGFVIDKFPISRPNLTFSTLTVSNMSPEDSSIYLCSVRGGRIYNEKLFFGSGTQLSVL.

CDR3 loop: CASNLSARTGGNQPQHF. The CDR3 DNA reads as TGTGCCAGCAACCTATCCGCACGGACAGGGGGTAATCAGCCCCAGCATTTT. V gene TRBV6-6 combines with J gene TRBJ1-5; TRBD1 matches at 10 bases. The V gene's germline CDR1 is MNHNY and CDR2 SVGAGI (reference sequence). This CDR3 has 17 amino acids. The trim removed 7 bases at V and 4 bases at J, leaving 13 bases unmatched.

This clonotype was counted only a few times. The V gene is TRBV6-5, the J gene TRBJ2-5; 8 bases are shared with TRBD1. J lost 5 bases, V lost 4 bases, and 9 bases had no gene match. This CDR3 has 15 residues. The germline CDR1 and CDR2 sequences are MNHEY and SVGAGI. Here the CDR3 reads CASSWGQVRRETQYF. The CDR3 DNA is TGTGCCAGCAGTTGGGGACAGGTCCGAAGGGAGACCCAGTACTTC.

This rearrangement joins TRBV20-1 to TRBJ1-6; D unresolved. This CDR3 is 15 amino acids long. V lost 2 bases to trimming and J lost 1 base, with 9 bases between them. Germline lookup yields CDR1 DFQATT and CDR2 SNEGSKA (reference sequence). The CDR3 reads CSARSKESYNSPLHF. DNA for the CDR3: TGCAGTGCTAGAAGTAAGGAGTCCTATAATTCACCCCTCCACTTT.

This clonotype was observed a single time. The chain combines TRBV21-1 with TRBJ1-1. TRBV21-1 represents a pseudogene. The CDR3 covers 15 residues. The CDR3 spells CASSKEQTSNTEAFF. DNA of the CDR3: TGTGCCAGCAGCAAAGAACAGACTTCTAACACTGAAGCTTTCTTT.

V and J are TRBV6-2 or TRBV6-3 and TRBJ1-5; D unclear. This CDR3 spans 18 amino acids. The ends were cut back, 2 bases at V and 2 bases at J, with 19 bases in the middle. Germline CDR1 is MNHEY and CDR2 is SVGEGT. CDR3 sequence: CASSYTPRVQPGNQPQHF. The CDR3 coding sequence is TGTGCCAGCAGTTACACCCCTCGGGTCCAGCCAGGCAATCAGCCCCAGCATTTT.

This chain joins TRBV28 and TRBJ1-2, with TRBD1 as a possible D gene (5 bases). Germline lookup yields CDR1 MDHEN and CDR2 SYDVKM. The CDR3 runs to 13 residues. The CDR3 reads CASNRMGYYGYTF. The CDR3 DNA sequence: TGTGCGTCCAACAGGATGGGGTACTATGGCTACACCTTC.

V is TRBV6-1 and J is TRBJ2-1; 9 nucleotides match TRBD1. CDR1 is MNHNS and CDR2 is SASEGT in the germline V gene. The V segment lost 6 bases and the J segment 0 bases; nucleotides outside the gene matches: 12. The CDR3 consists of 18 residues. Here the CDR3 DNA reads TGTGCCAGCAGAAGGGACAGGGTTGAGGGGGGCTCCTACAATGAGCAGTTCTTC. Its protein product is CASRRDRVEGGSYNEQFF.

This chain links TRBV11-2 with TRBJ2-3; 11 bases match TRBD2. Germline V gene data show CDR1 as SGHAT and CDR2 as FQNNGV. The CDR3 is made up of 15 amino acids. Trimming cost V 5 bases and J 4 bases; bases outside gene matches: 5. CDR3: CASSATSGAPDTQYF. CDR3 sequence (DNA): TGTGCCAGCAGCGCGACTAGCGGGGCTCCAGATACGCAGTATTTT.

CDR3 DNA sequence: TGTGCCAGCAGCCGATTAGCGGGGGGCGGCGATACGCAGTATTTT. Its protein is CASSRLAGGGDTQYF. The rearrangement uses TRBV7-2 and TRBJ2-3, with TRBD2 matching over 10 bases. There are 15 residues in the CDR3. Germline V lookup: CDR1 SGHTA, CDR2 FQGNSA. J was trimmed by 6 bases and V by 5 bases; bases with no gene match: 8.

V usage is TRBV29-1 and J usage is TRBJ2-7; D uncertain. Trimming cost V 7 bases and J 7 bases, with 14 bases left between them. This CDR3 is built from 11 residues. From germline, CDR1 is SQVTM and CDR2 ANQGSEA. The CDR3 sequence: CSARNVDEQYF. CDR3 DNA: TGCAGCGCAAGGAACGTAGATGAGCAGTACTTC.

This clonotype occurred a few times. The DNA of the CDR3 is TGTGCCAGCAGTCCCCTATCGGGTGGCTACACCTTC. Translating gives CASSPLSGGYTF. V and J are TRBV7-9 and TRBJ1-2; D is uncertain. CDR3 size: 12 residues. Germline values: CDR1 SEHNR, CDR2 FQNEAQ (reference sequence). V lost 6 bases to trimming and J lost 7 bases, with 12 bases between them.

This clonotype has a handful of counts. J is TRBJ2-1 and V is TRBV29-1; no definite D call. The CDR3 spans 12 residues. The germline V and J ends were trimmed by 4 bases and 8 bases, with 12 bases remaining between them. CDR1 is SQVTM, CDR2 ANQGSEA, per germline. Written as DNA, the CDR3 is TGCAGCGTTGCTGACCTCCCCCATGAGCAGTTCTTC. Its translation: CSVADLPHEQFF.

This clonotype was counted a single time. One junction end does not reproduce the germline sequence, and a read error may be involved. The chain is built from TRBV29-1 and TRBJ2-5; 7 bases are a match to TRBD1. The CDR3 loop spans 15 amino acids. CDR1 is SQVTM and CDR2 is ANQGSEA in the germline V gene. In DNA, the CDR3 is TGCAGCGCTGAAGGAGGCAGGGGGAAAAGAGAGACCCAGTACTTC. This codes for CSAEGGRGKRETQYF.

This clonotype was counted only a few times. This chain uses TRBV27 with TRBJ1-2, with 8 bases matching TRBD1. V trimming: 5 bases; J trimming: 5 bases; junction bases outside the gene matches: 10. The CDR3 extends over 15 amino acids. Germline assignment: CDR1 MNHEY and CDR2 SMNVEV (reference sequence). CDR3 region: CASSPTSTGGYGYTF. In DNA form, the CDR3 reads TGTGCCAGCAGTCCCACTTCAACAGGGGGTTATGGCTACACCTTC.

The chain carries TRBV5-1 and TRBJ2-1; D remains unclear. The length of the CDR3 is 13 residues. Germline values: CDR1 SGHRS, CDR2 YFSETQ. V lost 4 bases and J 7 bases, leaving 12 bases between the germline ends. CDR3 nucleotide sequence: TGCGCCAGCAGCAGTAGGCTAGGGAATGAGCAGTTCTTC. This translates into CASSSRLGNEQFF.

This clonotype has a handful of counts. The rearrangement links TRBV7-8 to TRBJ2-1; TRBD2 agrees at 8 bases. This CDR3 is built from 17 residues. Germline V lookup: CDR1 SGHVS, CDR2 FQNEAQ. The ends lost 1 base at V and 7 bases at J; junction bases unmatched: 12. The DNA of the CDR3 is TGTGCCAGCAGCTTAGGGTTGTTAGCGGGGCCAGGGAATGAGCAGTTCTTC. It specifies CASSLGLLAGPGNEQFF.

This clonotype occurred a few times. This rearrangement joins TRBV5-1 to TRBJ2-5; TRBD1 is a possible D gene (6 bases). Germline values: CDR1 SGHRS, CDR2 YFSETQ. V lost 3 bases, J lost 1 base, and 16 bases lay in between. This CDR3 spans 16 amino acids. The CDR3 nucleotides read TGCGCCAGCAGCTCAAACAGGGTATGGGTCCAAGAGACCCAGTACTTC. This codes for CASSSNRVWVQETQYF. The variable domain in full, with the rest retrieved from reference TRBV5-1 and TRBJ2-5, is KAGVTQTPRYLIKTRGQQVTLSCSPISGHRSVSWYQQTPGQGLQFLFEYFSETQRNKGNFPGRFSGRQFSNSRSEMNVSTLELGDSALYLCASSSNRVWVQETQYFGPGTRLLVL.

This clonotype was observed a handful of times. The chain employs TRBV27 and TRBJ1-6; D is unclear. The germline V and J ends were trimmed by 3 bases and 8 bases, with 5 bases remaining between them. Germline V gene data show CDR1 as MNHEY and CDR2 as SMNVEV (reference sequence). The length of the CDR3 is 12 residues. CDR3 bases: TGTGCCAGCAGTTTCGAGTATTCACCCCTCCACTTT. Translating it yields CASSFEYSPLHF.

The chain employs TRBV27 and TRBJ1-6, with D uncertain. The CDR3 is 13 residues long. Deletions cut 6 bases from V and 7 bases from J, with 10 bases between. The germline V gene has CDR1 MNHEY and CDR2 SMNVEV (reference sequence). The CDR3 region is CASRENYNSPLHF. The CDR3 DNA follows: TGTGCCAGCAGGGAGAATTACAATTCACCCCTCCACTTT.

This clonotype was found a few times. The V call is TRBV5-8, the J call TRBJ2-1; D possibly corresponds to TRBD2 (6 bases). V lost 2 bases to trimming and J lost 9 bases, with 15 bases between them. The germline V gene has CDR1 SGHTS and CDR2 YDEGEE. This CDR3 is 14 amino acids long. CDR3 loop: CASSFRTTGGEQFF. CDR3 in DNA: TGTGCCAGCAGCTTCCGGACAACCGGGGGTGAGCAGTTCTTC.